Each of the 16 T cell receptor beta chains below was sequenced from the same sample in a study of cytomegalovirus exposure and HLA in healthy donors. Generated by immunoSEQ multiplex PCR, the TCRdb table keeps only in-frame clones and is missing some. Altogether fewer than 200,000 clones are present, 95% to 97% being singletons, with the ten largest covering about 0.94%. The sequencing sample was made of PBMCs. The receptors stem from a woman between 18 and 29 years old in good health and CMV-seronegative.

The chain combines TRBV5-1 with TRBJ2-1; 10 bases agree with TRBD2. CDR1 and CDR2 from the germline V gene are SGHRS and YFSETQ. The CDR3 runs 14 residues. Germline trimming cut 4 bases from V and 4 bases from J; bases unmatched to any gene: 2. The CDR3 DNA sequence: TGCGCCAGCAGCATTAGCGGGGGGTACAATGAGCAGTTCTTC. It translates to CASSISGGYNEQFF.

The CDR3 reads CASSLELSWQLNEQFF. The CDR3, as DNA: TGCGCCAGCAGCTTGGAATTGTCGTGGCAGTTGAATGAGCAGTTCTTC. The chain combines TRBV5-1 with TRBJ2-1; D not resolved. CDR3 size: 16 residues. V was trimmed by 0 bases and J by 7 bases, leaving 17 bases between them. Germline values: CDR1 SGHRS, CDR2 YFSETQ. Complete variable domain (other parts from reference TRBV5-1 and TRBJ2-1): KAGVTQTPRYLIKTRGQQVTLSCSPISGHRSVSWYQQTPGQGLQFLFEYFSETQRNKGNFPGRFSGRQFSNSRSEMNVSTLELGDSALYLCASSLELSWQLNEQFFGPGTRLTVL.

The chain links TRBV5-4 to TRBJ2-5; tentatively, D is TRBD1 (6 bases). V was shortened by 0 bases and J by 4 bases, with 7 bases between the two germline ends. The CDR3 length is 13 residues. The germline V gene encodes CDR1 SGHNT and CDR2 YYREEE (reference sequence). The CDR3 here is CASSLGDTETQYF. The CDR3 DNA follows: TGTGCCAGCAGCTTGGGGGACACAGAGACCCAGTACTTC.

The gene calls are TRBV5-8 and TRBJ2-3; the match to TRBD1 covers 7 bases. The CDR3 covers 15 residues. Germline loops: CDR1 SGHTS, CDR2 YDEGEE. V trimming: 0 bases; J trimming: 3 bases; junction bases outside the gene matches: 4. CDR3 in amino acids: CASSLGQGGTDTQYF. CDR3 DNA sequence: TGTGCCAGCAGCTTGGGACAGGGTGGGACAGATACGCAGTATTTT.

The chain carries TRBV10-2 and TRBJ2-5, with TRBD2 matching 8 bases. This CDR3 region has 16 residues. Germline V CDR1 and CDR2: WSHSY, SAAADI. J was trimmed by 6 bases and V by 0 bases; bases with no gene match: 9. DNA of the CDR3: TGCGCCAGCAGTGAGTCGACGGGGGGGCCTGAGAAGACCCAGTACTTC. Translation: CASSESTGGPEKTQYF.

Remarks on this clone: At one of its ends the junction is not consistent with the germline gene, which may arise from a read error. V gene TRBV7-9 combines with J gene TRBJ2-3; TRBD2 agrees at 8 bases. Germline V gene lookup returns CDR1 SEHNR and CDR2 FQNEAQ (reference sequence). The CDR3 is 16 amino acids. The CDR3 is CASSLLITSGGPVSHF. CDR3 bases: TGTGCCAGCAGCTTATTAATCACGAGCGGGGGCCCAGTTTCGCATTTT.

This clone has just one count. This chain's CDR3 is CASSAGGGPTDTQYF. For the CDR3, the DNA is TGTGCCAGCAGCGCGGGCGGGGGCCCTACAGATACGCAGTATTTT. This chain joins TRBV9 and TRBJ2-3; a possible D gene is TRBD2 (7 bases). CDR1 and CDR2 (germline): SGDLS, YYNGEE. Trimming shortened V by 3 bases and J by 3 bases, and 14 bases separated the two germline ends. This CDR3 spans 15 amino acids.

The chain is built from TRBV5-1 and TRBJ1-1; TRBD1 is a possible D gene (5 bases). Trimming took off 3 bases at V and 6 bases at J, with 12 bases between the two ends. In germline, CDR1 is SGHRS, CDR2 YFSETQ. The CDR3 sequence is 13 residues long. The DNA of the CDR3 is TGCGCCAGCAGCTCTTCAGGGATAGCTGAAGCTTTCTTT. Translation gives CASSSSGIAEAFF.

The genes are TRBV2 and TRBJ2-3, with TRBD2 as a possible D gene (7 bases). Trimming took 2 bases from V and 2 from J, leaving 20 bases between them. The CDR3 has 18 amino acids. CDR1 is SNHLY and CDR2 is FYNNEI in the germline V gene. The CDR3 coding sequence is TGTGCCAGCAGTGAAAGAGGGGGGGTCCCAATTGTCACAGATACGCAGTATTTT. Its protein is CASSERGGVPIVTDTQYF.

The chain is built from TRBV9 and TRBJ2-3; 8 bases agree with TRBD2. Germline loops: CDR1 SGDLS, CDR2 YYNGEE. Trimming cost V 2 bases and J 2 bases; bases outside gene matches: 13. This CDR3 is built from 18 residues. The chain's CDR3 is CASSVHVSSGRYTDTQYF. CDR3 coding DNA: TGTGCCAGCAGCGTCCATGTTTCTAGCGGGCGCTACACAGATACGCAGTATTTT.

This clone is a singleton in its sample. The chain combines TRBV27 with TRBJ2-2, with 8 bases identical to TRBD2. The CDR3 spans 15 residues. The germline CDR1 and CDR2 sequences are MNHEY and SMNVEV (reference sequence). The trim removed 2 bases at V and 5 bases at J, leaving 4 bases unmatched. The CDR3 is CASSLAGGPTGELFF. CDR3 coding DNA: TGTGCCAGCAGTTTAGCGGGGGGACCAACCGGGGAGCTGTTTTTT.

The gene calls are TRBV9 and TRBJ1-1, with D possibly TRBD1 on 5 matching bases. The germline V and J ends were trimmed by 0 bases and 3 bases, with 15 bases remaining between them. This CDR3 spans 16 amino acids. Germline-derived CDR1 and CDR2 are SGDLS and YYNGEE. The CDR3 sequence: CASSVAAGRKDTEAFF. The CDR3 DNA is TGTGCCAGCAGCGTAGCTGCAGGGCGAAAGGACACTGAAGCTTTCTTT.

The chain employs TRBV5-1 and TRBJ2-7; 11 positions match TRBD2. The germline V gene encodes CDR1 SGHRS and CDR2 YFSETQ. Trimming at V came to 2 bases and at J to 3 bases, leaving 1 base not matched to a gene. The CDR3 spans 14 residues. CDR3 nucleotides: TGCGCCAGCAGCTTCACTAGCGGGAGCTACGAGCAGTACTTC. The encoded protein is CASSFTSGSYEQYF.

The rearrangement uses TRBV13 and TRBJ2-4; D unclear. The ends were cut back, 4 bases at V and 0 bases at J, with 10 bases in the middle. Germline CDR1 and CDR2: PRHDT and FYEKMQ (reference sequence). The CDR3 runs 15 residues. CDR3 bases: TGTGCCAGCAGCTCCGATATAGTAGCCAAAAACATTCAGTACTTC. It translates to CASSSDIVAKNIQYF.

This chain links TRBV6-5 with TRBJ2-7; TRBD1 agrees at 7 bases. In germline, CDR1 is MNHEY, CDR2 SVGAGI. V was clipped by 2 bases and J by 2 bases; unmatched bases: 6. The CDR3 totals 15 residues. CDR3 in DNA: TGTGCCAGCAGTTACCGGACAGGCTCGCCCTACGAGCAGTACTTC. Its protein is CASSYRTGSPYEQYF.

The chain has TRBV9 and TRBJ2-5, with 7 positions matching TRBD1. The CDR3 runs to 14 residues. The germline gives CDR1 SGDLS, CDR2 YYNGEE. V was clipped by 2 bases and J by 5 bases; unmatched bases: 6. CDR3 in amino acids: CASSVRGRGETQYF. In DNA form, the CDR3 reads TGTGCCAGCAGCGTTAGGGGGCGCGGTGAGACCCAGTACTTC.